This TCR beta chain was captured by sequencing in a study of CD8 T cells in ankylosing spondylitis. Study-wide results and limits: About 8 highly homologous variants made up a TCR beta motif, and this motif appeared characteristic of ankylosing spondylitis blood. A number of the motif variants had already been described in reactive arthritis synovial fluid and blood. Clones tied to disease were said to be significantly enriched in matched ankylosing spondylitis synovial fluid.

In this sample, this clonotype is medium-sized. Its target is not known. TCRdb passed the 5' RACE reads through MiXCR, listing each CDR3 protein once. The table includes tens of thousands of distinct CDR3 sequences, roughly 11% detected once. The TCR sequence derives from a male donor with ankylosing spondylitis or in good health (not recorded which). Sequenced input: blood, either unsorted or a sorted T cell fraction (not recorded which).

This chain's CDR3 is CASVRGEGSPLHF. The CDR3 DNA is TGTGCCAGCGTCAGAGGGGAGGGTTCACCCCTCCACTTT. V gene TRBV6-1 combines with J gene TRBJ1-6; TRBD1 might be the D (5 bases). This CDR3 comprises 13 residues. The germline V and J ends were trimmed by 8 bases and 9 bases, with 14 bases remaining between them. Germline values: CDR1 MNHNS, CDR2 SASEGT.